This T cell receptor beta chain was recorded in a study of OX40 agonist ivuxolimab in advanced cancers. Concerning this clone: Its antigen is as yet unknown.

The ends lost 5 bases at V and 7 bases at J; junction bases unmatched: 6. CDR1 and CDR2 (germline): LGHNA, YSLEER. CDR3 length: 15 residues. Broader study findings: At 0.1 to 3.0 mg/kg, CD4+ and CD8+ blood T cells expanded clonally by week 6.

With baseline, cycle 4 day 1, and cycle 7 day 1 as timepoints, blood was sampled. The data were produced by immunoSEQ multiplex PCR, yet TCRdb's version contains in-frame clones alone and is incomplete. The sample contains around 18,000 clones, 65% to 90% of which appear only once. This receptor was taken from an adult with an advanced solid tumor such as melanoma, head and neck, liver or kidney cancer. The genes are TRBV4-3 and TRBJ2-7; 15 nucleotides line up with TRBD2. Material: CD4+ or CD8+ T cells sorted from blood, obtained in a trial of the OX40 agonist ivuxolimab. The CDR3 protein is CASSKGLAGGGEQYF. CDR3 DNA sequence: TGCGCCAGCAGCAAGGGACTAGCGGGGGGTGGGGAGCAGTACTTC.